A selection of T cell receptor beta chains follows, all from one sample in a study of T-cell reconstitution after alpha-beta-depleted transplantation in children. MiXCR was run by TCRdb on the PCR reads, yielding one entry per CDR3 protein. The sample lists about 230,000 distinct CDR3 sequences, 9.7% occurring once. This material consisted of PBMCs from the stem cell graft donor, taken from the stem cell graft. The receptor source for this set is a human donor who donated a stem cell graft to a child with SCID. The CDR3 runs from the conserved cysteine through the conserved F or W. The order of the fields is J gene, V gene, D gene, clone size, CDR3 protein, CDR3 DNA. A D gene is named only where the DNA matches it firmly. Rows may omit the clone size; those that give it use once, few, many or a size class.

J gene: TRBJ1-6; V gene: TRBV27; D gene: .; clone size: many; CDR3 protein: CASSGGYLGSPLHF; CDR3 DNA: TGTGCCAGCAGTGGGGGCTATCTCGGTTCACCCCTCCACTTT
J gene: TRBJ1-5; V gene: TRBV6-2/TRBV6-3; D gene: .; clone size: many; CDR3 protein: CASSGGYQPQHF; CDR3 DNA: TGTGCCAGCAGTGGAGGGTATCAGCCCCAGCATTTT
J gene: TRBJ1-2; V gene: TRBV27; D gene: .; clone size: .; CDR3 protein: CASSFQGSRYGYTF; CDR3 DNA: TGTGCCAGCAGTTTCCAAGGATCCCGCTATGGCTACACCTTC
J gene: TRBJ2-3; V gene: TRBV4-2; D gene: .; clone size: many; CDR3 protein: CASSHRAKYVITSTDTQYF; CDR3 DNA: TGTGCCAGCAGCCATAGGGCGAAGTATGTGATCACTAGCACAGATACGCAGTATTTT
J gene: TRBJ1-1; V gene: TRBV7-9; D gene: .; clone size: many; CDR3 protein: CASSLEGDLNTEAFF; CDR3 DNA: TGTGCCAGCAGCTTAGAGGGGGACCTGAACACTGAAGCTTTCTTT
J gene: TRBJ1-2; V gene: TRBV5-1; D gene: .; clone size: few; CDR3 protein: CASSSYGTPYGYTF; CDR3 DNA: TGCGCCAGCAGCTCTTATGGGACACCCTATGGCTACACCTTC
J gene: TRBJ1-2; V gene: TRBV5-1; D gene: .; clone size: many; CDR3 protein: CASSRDTFNYGYTF; CDR3 DNA: TGCGCCAGCAGCCGGGACACCTTTAACTATGGCTACACCTTC
J gene: TRBJ2-1; V gene: TRBV7-2; D gene: TRBD2; clone size: many; CDR3 protein: CASREFGGADNEQFF; CDR3 DNA: TGTGCCAGCAGGGAATTCGGGGGGGCCGACAATGAGCAGTTCTTC
J gene: TRBJ2-7; V gene: TRBV5-1; D gene: .; clone size: many; CDR3 protein: CASSLADVPYEQYF; CDR3 DNA: TGCGCCAGCAGCTTGGCGGACGTTCCCTACGAGCAGTACTTC
J gene: TRBJ1-2; V gene: TRBV6-5; D gene: .; clone size: few; CDR3 protein: CASSYPWGNYGYTF; CDR3 DNA: TGTGCCAGCAGTTACCCCTGGGGTAACTATGGCTACACCTTC
J gene: TRBJ1-1; V gene: TRBV10-3; D gene: .; clone size: many; CDR3 protein: CAISERITMNTEAFF; CDR3 DNA: TGTGCCATCAGTGAGCGGATCACCATGAACACTGAAGCTTTCTTT
J gene: TRBJ2-3; V gene: TRBV6-1; D gene: .; clone size: many; CDR3 protein: CASSLPLPSGTDTQYF; CDR3 DNA: TGTGCCAGCAGTCTACCCCTCCCTAGTGGCACAGATACGCAGTATTTT
J gene: TRBJ1-2; V gene: TRBV9; D gene: .; clone size: many; CDR3 protein: CASSPLVGNYGYTF; CDR3 DNA: TGTGCCAGCAGCCCGCTTGTCGGTAACTATGGCTACACCTTC